The clone carrying this T cell receptor beta chain was counted between two and nine times. These data originate in a study of CD8 T cells in Susac syndrome. After extraction with the RNeasy kit, roughly 0.45 to 1 ug of the RNA was reverse transcribed using random hexamers. MiXCR, run by TCRdb on the immunoSEQ multiplex PCR reads, gives a single entry per CDR3 protein. The repertoire holds approximately 25,000 distinct CDR3 sequences, with roughly 95% as singletons. Diagnostic criteria defined recently for definite or probable disease were met by the Susac syndrome patients. CDR1 and CDR2 (germline): SGHRS, YFSETQ. V dropped 0 bases and J dropped 2 bases, with 9 bases sitting between them. The CDR3 is made up of 14 amino acids.

Sequenced: CD8+ T cells from PBMCs. This sequence originates from a human donor with Susac syndrome. The V gene is TRBV5-1, the J gene TRBJ2-7, with D hard to call. CDR3 nucleotides: TGCGCCAGCAGCTTGGATGCGGTCACCTACGAGCAGTACTTC. It is translated as CASSLDAVTYEQYF.